These 11 T cell receptor beta chains came from one sample sequenced in a study of blood T cell repertoires in COVID-19. Generated by immunoSEQ multiplex PCR, the TCRdb table keeps only in-frame clones and is missing some. The sample has more than 200,000 clones; over 65% are singletons. Material: peripheral blood. Receptor source: a woman in her 70s with active or convalescent COVID-19.

This chain connects TRBV7-9 to TRBJ2-1; TRBD1 aligns across 9 bases. The V gene end was trimmed by 5 bases and the J gene end by 8 bases; junction bases not matched to a gene: 13. CDR1 is SEHNR and CDR2 is FQNEAQ in the germline V gene (reference sequence). The CDR3 has 16 residues. CDR3: CASSGGGGQGRYEQFF. As DNA, the CDR3 is TGTGCCAGCAGCGGTGGAGGAGGACAGGGGAGGTATGAGCAGTTCTTC.

V gene TRBV7-9 combines with J gene TRBJ1-5; D is perhaps TRBD1 (6 bases). Between the trimmed V and J ends, which lost 0 bases and 2 bases, there was a span of 14 bases. Germline CDR1 is SEHNR and CDR2 is FQNEAQ (reference sequence). The CDR3 consists of 17 residues. The CDR3 coding sequence is TGTGCCAGCAGCTTAGCGGCAGGGGAAAAAGGCAATCAGCCCCAGCATTTT. It codes for CASSLAAGEKGNQPQHF.

The J gene is TRBJ1-6, the V gene TRBV7-8; D gene uncertain. Trimming pared 4 bases from V and 2 bases from J, leaving 6 bases between. CDR1 is SGHVS and CDR2 is FQNEAQ in the germline V gene. The CDR3 runs to 14 residues. CDR3 nucleotide sequence: TGTGCCAGCAGCTCCGGGACCTATAATTCACCCCTCCACTTT. This gives the protein CASSSGTYNSPLHF.

The genes are TRBV27 and TRBJ1-5; D is ambiguous. Germline values: CDR1 MNHEY, CDR2 SMNVEV (reference sequence). Trimming pared 4 bases from V and 2 bases from J, leaving 12 bases between. The CDR3 is made up of 15 amino acids. The CDR3 is CASSSVGGRNQPQHF. In DNA form, the CDR3 reads TGTGCCAGCAGTTCGGTAGGAGGGCGCAATCAGCCCCAGCATTTT.

This chain connects TRBV11-1 to TRBJ1-2, with D uncertain. The V end was cut by 6 bases, the J end by 1 base, with 12 bases between. The CDR3 length is 14 residues. In germline, CDR1 is SGHAT, CDR2 FQDESV (reference sequence). The CDR3 DNA sequence: TGTGCCAGCAGTCCACTCGGCGGTAACTATGGCTACACCTTC. It yields the protein CASSPLGGNYGYTF.

The chain is built from TRBV6-4 and TRBJ1-2, with 9 bases matching TRBD1. J was trimmed by 7 bases and V by 4 bases; bases with no gene match: 10. The CDR3 totals 15 residues. Germline values: CDR1 MRHNA, CDR2 SNTAGT. CDR3 nucleotides: TGTGCCAGCAGTGTCTCCGGACAGGGGATGGGTGGCTACACCTTC. Protein: CASSVSGQGMGGYTF.

The chain joins TRBV18 to TRBJ1-6; D gene unclear. V was pared by 2 bases and J by 6 bases, with 8 bases between. The CDR3 is 14 residues long. Germline CDR1 reads KGHSH; CDR2 reads LQKENI. CDR3 region: CASSPEHANSPLHF. Here the CDR3 DNA reads TGTGCCAGCTCACCAGAGCACGCTAATTCACCCCTCCACTTT.

The rearrangement joins TRBV27 to TRBJ1-1, with D maybe TRBD1 (5 bases). Deletions cut 7 bases from V and 0 bases from J, with 12 bases between. CDR3 length: 14 amino acids. CDR1 is MNHEY and CDR2 is SMNVEV in the germline V gene (reference sequence). The CDR3 DNA follows: TGTGCCAGCAATAAGGGGCTCATGAACACTGAAGCTTTCTTT. Residues: CASNKGLMNTEAFF.

This clone was recorded only once. The chain recombines TRBV5-1 with TRBJ1-2, with D hard to call. V was shortened by 0 bases and J by 4 bases, with 10 bases between the two germline ends. Looked up from germline, CDR1 is SGHRS and CDR2 is YFSETQ. The CDR3 runs 14 residues. CDR3: CASSLDANPYGYTF. The DNA of the CDR3 is TGCGCCAGCAGCTTGGATGCGAATCCCTATGGCTACACCTTC.

The table lists this clone with a count of one. The chain recombines TRBV29-1 with TRBJ2-3, with 9 bases matching TRBD1. This CDR3 comprises 14 residues. Germline-derived CDR1 and CDR2 are SQVTM and ANQGSEA. The trim removed 6 bases at V and 4 bases at J, leaving 8 bases unmatched. CDR3 sequence reads: CSVGGQGVADTQYF. CDR3 in DNA: TGCAGCGTGGGGGGACAGGGTGTCGCAGATACGCAGTATTTT.

This chain uses TRBV27 with TRBJ2-4, with D hard to call. The CDR3 totals 14 residues. The germline V and J ends were trimmed by 4 bases and 8 bases, with 15 bases remaining between them. The germline gives CDR1 MNHEY, CDR2 SMNVEV (reference sequence). The chain's CDR3 is CASSWVSAADIQYF. As DNA, the CDR3 is TGTGCCAGCAGTTGGGTGTCAGCCGCGGACATTCAGTACTTC.